This T cell receptor (beta chain) was sequenced for a study of blood T cell repertoires in COVID-19. As handled by the study authors: Amplification with reference gene primers provided the estimates of nucleated cell counts. Profiled with immunoSEQ multiplex PCR; TCRdb holds only in-frame clones, not every one. Clonal size and the V and J genes are those of that table, whereas D and trimming came from the DNA. The sample contains around 86,000 clones, around 87% of which appear only once. The CDR3 runs to 16 residues. Losses at the gene ends were 6 bases for V and 4 bases for J; bases not matched to a gene: 8. Per germline, CDR1 LNHDA and CDR2 SQIVND (reference sequence).

This chain links TRBV19 with TRBJ1-6, with 8 bases aligning to TRBD1. Sequenced input: peripheral blood. This TCR was recovered from a human donor with acute or convalescent COVID-19. The donor label of this sample is uncertain. CDR3 in DNA: TGTGCCAGTAGACCGGGACAGGAATTTTATAATTCACCCCTCCACTTT. Translation gives CASRPGQEFYNSPLHF.